The following is a T cell receptor beta chain sequence with its context. Its antigen remains unidentified. Qualities for individual bases were not recorded, and no much larger clone is one base off. Additional DNA sequences in this sample encode the identical CDR3. Trimming at the junction amounts to 2 bases on V and 4 bases on J, and the germline ends lie 8 bases apart. Spanning cysteine to phenylalanine, the CDR3 consists of 13 amino acids. The retained sequence is limited to the CDR3, 39 bases, with the frame set at the first base. The germline V gene (reference sequence) provides CDR1 MNHEY and CDR2 SMNVEV. The data were taken from a study of control samples from healthy donors and cancer patients (dated by TCRdb to 2020 to 2022). Receptors were amplified or captured by the immunoSEQ multiplex PCR assay. TCRdb provides this immuneACCESS table in a form limited to in-frame rearrangements. Some clones are lacking; in checked studies, under half of them reflect an unresolved V gene, and why the rest are absent is not known. This sample lists about 150,000 clones; roughly 93% were detected once. The ten largest clonotypes hold around 5.4% of the sample.

The sample comprised blood. This chain joins TRBV27 to TRBJ1-1; the D region possibly corresponds to TRBD1 (5 bases align). This TCR came from a man younger than 30 in good health. The sequenced DNA: TGTGCCAGCAGTTTACGGGGGGTCACTGAAGCTTTCTTT. This yields the protein CASSLRGVTEAFF.